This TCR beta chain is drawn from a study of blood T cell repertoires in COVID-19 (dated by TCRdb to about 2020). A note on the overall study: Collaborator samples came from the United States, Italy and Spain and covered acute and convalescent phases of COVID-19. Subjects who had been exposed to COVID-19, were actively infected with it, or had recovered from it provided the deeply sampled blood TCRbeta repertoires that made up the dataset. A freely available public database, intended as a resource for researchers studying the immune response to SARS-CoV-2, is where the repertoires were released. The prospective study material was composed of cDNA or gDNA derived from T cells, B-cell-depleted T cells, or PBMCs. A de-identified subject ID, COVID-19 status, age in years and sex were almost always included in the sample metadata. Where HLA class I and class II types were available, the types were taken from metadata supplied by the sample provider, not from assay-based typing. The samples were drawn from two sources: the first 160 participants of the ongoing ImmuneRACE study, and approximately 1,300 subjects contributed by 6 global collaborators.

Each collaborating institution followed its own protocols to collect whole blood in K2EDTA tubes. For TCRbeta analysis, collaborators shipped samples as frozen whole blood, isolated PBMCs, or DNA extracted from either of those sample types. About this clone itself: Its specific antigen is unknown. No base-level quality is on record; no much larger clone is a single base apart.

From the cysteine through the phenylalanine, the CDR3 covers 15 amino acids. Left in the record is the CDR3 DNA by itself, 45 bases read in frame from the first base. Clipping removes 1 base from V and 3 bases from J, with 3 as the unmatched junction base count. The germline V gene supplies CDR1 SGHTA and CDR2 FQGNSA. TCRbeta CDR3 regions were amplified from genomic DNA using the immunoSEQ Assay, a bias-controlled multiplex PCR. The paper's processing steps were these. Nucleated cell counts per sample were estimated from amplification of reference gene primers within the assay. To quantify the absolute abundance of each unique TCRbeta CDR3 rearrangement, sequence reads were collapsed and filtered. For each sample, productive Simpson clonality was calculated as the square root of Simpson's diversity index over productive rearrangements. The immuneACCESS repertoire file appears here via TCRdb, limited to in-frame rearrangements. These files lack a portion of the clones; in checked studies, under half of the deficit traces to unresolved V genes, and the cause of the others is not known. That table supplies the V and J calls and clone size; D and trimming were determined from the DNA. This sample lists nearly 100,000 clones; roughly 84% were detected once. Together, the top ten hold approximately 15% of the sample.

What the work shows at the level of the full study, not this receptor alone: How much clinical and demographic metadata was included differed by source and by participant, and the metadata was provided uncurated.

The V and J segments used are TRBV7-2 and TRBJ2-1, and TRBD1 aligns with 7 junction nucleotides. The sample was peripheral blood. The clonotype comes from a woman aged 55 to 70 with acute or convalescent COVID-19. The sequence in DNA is TGTGCCAGCAGCTTAGTGGGACAGTACTACAATGAGCAGTTCTTC. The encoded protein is CASSLVGQYYNEQFF. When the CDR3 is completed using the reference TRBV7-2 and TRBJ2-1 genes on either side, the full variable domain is GAGVSQSPSNKVTEKGKDVELRCDPISGHTALYWYRQSLGQGLEFLIYFQGNSAPDKSGLPSDRFSAERTGGSVSTLTIQRTQQEDSAVYLCASSLVGQYYNEQFFGPGTRLTVL.